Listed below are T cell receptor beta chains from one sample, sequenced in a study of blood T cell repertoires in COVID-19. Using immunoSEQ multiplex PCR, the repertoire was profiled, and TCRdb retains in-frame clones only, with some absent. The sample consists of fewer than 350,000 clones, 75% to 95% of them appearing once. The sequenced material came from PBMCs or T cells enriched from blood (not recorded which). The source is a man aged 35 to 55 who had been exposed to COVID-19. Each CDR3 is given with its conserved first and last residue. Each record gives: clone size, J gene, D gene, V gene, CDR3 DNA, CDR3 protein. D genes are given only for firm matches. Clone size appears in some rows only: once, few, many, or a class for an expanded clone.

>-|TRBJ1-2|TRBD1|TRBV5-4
TGTGCCAGCAGGGGGAGGGACAGGGAAGGTGGCTACACCTTC
CASRGRDREGGYTF
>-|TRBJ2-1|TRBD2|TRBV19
TGTGCCAGTAGACGACTAGCGGAGTCCTACAATGAGCAGTTCTTC
CASRRLAESYNEQFF
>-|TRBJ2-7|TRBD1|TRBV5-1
TGCGCCAGCAGCTTGTCAGGGGGCTTATACGAGCAGTACTTC
CASSLSGGLYEQYF
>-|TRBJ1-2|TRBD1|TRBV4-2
TGTGCCAGCAGCAGAACAGGACAGGGGAGCTATGGCTACACCTTC
CASSRTGQGSYGYTF
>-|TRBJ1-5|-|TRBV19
TGTGCCAGTAGAAGCTTTGGTAGCTATAGCAATCAGCCCCAGCATTTT
CASRSFGSYSNQPQHF
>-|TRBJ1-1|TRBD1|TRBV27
TGTGCCAGCAGTCGAACCCAATGGACAGGGTTCGGGATAGAAGCTTTCTTT
CASSRTQWTGFGIEAFF
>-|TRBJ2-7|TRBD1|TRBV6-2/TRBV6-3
TGTGCCAGCAGTTACTTTGGGACAGGGGGCGACGAGCAGTACTTC
CASSYFGTGGDEQYF
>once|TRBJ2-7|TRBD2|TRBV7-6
TGTGCCAGCAGCAGTAGCGGGAGCGGATACGAGCAGTACTTC
CASSSSGSGYEQYF
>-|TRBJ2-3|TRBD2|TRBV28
TGTGCCAGCGGGGGACTAGCGGGTCCTAGCACAGATACGCAGTATTTT
CASGGLAGPSTDTQYF
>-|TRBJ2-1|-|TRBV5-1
TGCGCCAGCAGCTTAGATTCGGGTTACAATGAGCAGTTCTTC
CASSLDSGYNEQFF
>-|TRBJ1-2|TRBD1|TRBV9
TGTGCCAGCAGCGTAGTGGGAGGACAGGGGAGGGATGGCTACACCTTC
CASSVVGGQGRDGYTF
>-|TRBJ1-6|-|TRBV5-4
TGTGCCAGCAGCGGGGGCGGTTTCTCCTATAATTCACCCCTCCACTTT
CASSGGGFSYNSPLHF
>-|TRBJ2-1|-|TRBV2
TGTGCCAGCGGGGACGGGAGCCCGACCTACAATGAGCAGTTCTTC
CASGDGSPTYNEQFF
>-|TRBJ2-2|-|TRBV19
TGTGCCACCATCAGTGCGGTCAAGGAGCTGTTTTTT
CATISAVKELFF
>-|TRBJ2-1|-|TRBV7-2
TGTGCCAGCAGCTTAGTTATGGGGGATGGGGGGTACAATGAGCAGTTCTTC
CASSLVMGDGGYNEQFF
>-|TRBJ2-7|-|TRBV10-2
TGCGCCAGCGGGCGGGGATCTGACAAGCAGTACTTC
CASGRGSDKQYF
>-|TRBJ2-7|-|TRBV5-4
TGTGCCAGCAGCCCAAACTTAGCGGAGAGCTCCTACGAGCAGTACTTC
CASSPNLAESSYEQYF
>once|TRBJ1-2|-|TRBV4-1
TGCGCCAGCAGCCAAGACAACATGCGACCCAGGGTCAACTATGGCTACACCTTC
CASSQDNMRPRVNYGYTF
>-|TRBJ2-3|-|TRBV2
TGTGCCAGCAGTGGTAGCGAGTCCCGAGGCACAGATACGCAGTATTTT
CASSGSESRGTDTQYF
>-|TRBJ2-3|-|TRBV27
TGTGCCAGCAGTCTTAGGGGGGGAGGGTTCACAGATACGCAGTATTTT
CASSLRGGGFTDTQYF
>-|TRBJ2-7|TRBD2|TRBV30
TGTGCCTGGAGTGTGATAGCGGGACCCTACGAGCAGTACTTC
CAWSVIAGPYEQYF
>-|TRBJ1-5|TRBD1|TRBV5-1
TGCGCCAGCAGTCGTATCCGAGTTGGACAGGGTCTAAACTCAAGCAATCAGCCCCAGCATTTT
CASSRIRVGQGLNSSNQPQHF
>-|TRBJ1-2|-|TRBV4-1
TGCGCCAGCAGCCAAGGTGGCAATTTCTATGGCTACACCTTC
CASSQGGNFYGYTF
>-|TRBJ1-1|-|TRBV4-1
TGCGCCAGCAGCCAAGATTTCGGGGGTGAAGCTTTCTTT
CASSQDFGGEAFF
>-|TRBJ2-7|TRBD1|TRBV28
TGTGCCAGCAGCTACCGGGACAGGGCGTACGAGCAGTACTTC
CASSYRDRAYEQYF
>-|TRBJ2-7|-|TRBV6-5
TGTGCCAGCAGAGATACCGGGGGCTCCTACGAGCAGTACTTC
CASRDTGGSYEQYF
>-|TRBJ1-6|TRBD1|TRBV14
TGTGCCAGCAGCCAAGGCCGGGACAGGGTCGATTCACCCCTCCACTTT
CASSQGRDRVDSPLHF
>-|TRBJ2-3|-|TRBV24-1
TGTGCCACCAGTGACAGAGGACTAAGCACAGATACGCAGTATTTT
CATSDRGLSTDTQYF
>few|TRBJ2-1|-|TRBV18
TGTGCCAGCTCACCAAAACTAGGAAGTTGGAATGAGCAGTTCTTC
CASSPKLGSWNEQFF
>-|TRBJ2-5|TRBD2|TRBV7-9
TGTGCCAGCAGCTCCCCACTAGCGGATCAAGAGACCCAGTACTTC
CASSSPLADQETQYF
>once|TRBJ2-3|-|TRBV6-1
TGTGCCAGCAGTGAGACACTGCGCACAGATACGCAGTATTTT
CASSETLRTDTQYF
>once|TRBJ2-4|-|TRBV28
TGTGCCAGCAGTCGCGCCGACACAAACATTCAGTACTTC
CASSRADTNIQYF
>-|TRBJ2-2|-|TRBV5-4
TGTGCCAGCAGCTCCCGGGAAAGACCCACCGGGGAGCTGTTTTTT
CASSSRERPTGELFF
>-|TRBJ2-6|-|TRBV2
TGTGCCAGCAAGGGCAGGGCGGGGGCCAACGTCCTGACTTTC
CASKGRAGANVLTF
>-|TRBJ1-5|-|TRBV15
TGTGCCACCAGCCGAGTCCTACTCGATCAGCCCCAGCATTTT
CATSRVLLDQPQHF
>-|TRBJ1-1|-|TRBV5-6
TGTGCCAGCAGCCTCGCACCGGGGGAGGGAGCTTTCTTT
CASSLAPGEGAFF
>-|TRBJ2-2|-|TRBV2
TGTGCCAGCAGTGAAGGTCAGGGTGGGACCGGGGAGCTGTTTTTT
CASSEGQGGTGELFF
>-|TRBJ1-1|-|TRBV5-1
TGCGCCAGCAGCTTGGTGTCGGGATTTGACACTGAAGCTTTCTTT
CASSLVSGFDTEAFF
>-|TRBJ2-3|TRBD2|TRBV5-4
TGTGCCAGCAGCACTCGAGCGGGAGGCTTCACAGATACGCAGTATTTT
CASSTRAGGFTDTQYF
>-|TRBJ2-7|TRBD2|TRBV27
TGTGCCAGCAGTTTATCCGCACCCCGGGGGGGATTCTCCTACGAGCAGTACTTC
CASSLSAPRGGFSYEQYF
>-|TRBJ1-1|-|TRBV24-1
TGTGCCACCAGTGTAGGTTGGGGGGAGGAAGACACTGAAGCTTTCTTT
CATSVGWGEEDTEAFF
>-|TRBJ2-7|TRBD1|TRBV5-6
TGTGCCAGCAGCCCCTGGGACAGGCCCTACGAGCAGTACTTC
CASSPWDRPYEQYF
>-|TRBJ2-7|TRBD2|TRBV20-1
TGCAGTGCTAGTGTAGCGGGAGGCTACGAGCAGTACTTC
CSASVAGGYEQYF
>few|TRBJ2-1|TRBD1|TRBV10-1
TGCGCCAGCAGTGTACGGGACAGGTTCAATGAGCAGTTCTTC
CASSVRDRFNEQFF
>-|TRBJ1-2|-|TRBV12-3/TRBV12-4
TGTGCCAGCAGCTCGACCGGGATCTATGGCTACACCTTC
CASSSTGIYGYTF
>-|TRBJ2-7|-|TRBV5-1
TGCGCCAGCAGCGTGGCGGCCACGACGGCGGGGGAGCAGTACTTC
CASSVAATTAGEQYF
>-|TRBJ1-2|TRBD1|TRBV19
TGTGCCAGTAGTGTAATGGGACAGTACTATGGCTACACCTTC
CASSVMGQYYGYTF
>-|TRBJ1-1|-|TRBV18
TGTGCCAGCTCACCACCGCGAGGGAACCCTGAAGCTTTCTTT
CASSPPRGNPEAFF
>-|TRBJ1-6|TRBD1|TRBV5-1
TGCGCCAGCAGTGTGGACAGGACAGGGAACGGGCCCCTCCACTTT
CASSVDRTGNGPLHF
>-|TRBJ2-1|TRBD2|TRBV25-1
TGTGCCAGCCGAAAAGCGGGAGGGCCTAATGAGCAGTTCTTC
CASRKAGGPNEQFF
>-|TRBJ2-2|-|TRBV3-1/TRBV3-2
TGTGCCAGCAGCCAAAGGGACTTTATTACCGGGGAGCTGTTTTTT
CASSQRDFITGELFF
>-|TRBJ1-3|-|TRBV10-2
TGCGCCAGCAAGCCAGGGCCTGACTCTGGAAACACCATATATTTT
CASKPGPDSGNTIYF
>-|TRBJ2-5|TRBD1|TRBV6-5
TGTGCCAGCAGACCGGGACAGGGCGGGGGTGAGACCCAGTACTTC
CASRPGQGGGETQYF
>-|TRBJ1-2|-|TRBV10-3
TGTGCCATCAGTGAGTTCGCAGGGAATGGCTATGGCTACACCTTC
CAISEFAGNGYGYTF
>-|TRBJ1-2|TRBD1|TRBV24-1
TGTGCCACCAGTGATTCCCCGGGACAGGGGTTGTATGGCTACACCTTC
CATSDSPGQGLYGYTF
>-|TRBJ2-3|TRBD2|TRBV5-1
TGCGCCAGCAGCTTGGAGGGCGGGAGGGCCGAAAATACGCAGTATTTT
CASSLEGGRAENTQYF
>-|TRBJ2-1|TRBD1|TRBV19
TGTGCCAGTAGTATAGGCCGGGGACAGGGGAACGACAATGAGCAGTTCTTC
CASSIGRGQGNDNEQFF
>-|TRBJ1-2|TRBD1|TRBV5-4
TGTGCCAGCAGCTTGTCCGGGACAGGGAGCTATGGCTACACCTTC
CASSLSGTGSYGYTF
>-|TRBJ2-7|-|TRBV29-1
TGCAGCGTTGAAACAGGCCCCTACGAGCAGTACTTC
CSVETGPYEQYF